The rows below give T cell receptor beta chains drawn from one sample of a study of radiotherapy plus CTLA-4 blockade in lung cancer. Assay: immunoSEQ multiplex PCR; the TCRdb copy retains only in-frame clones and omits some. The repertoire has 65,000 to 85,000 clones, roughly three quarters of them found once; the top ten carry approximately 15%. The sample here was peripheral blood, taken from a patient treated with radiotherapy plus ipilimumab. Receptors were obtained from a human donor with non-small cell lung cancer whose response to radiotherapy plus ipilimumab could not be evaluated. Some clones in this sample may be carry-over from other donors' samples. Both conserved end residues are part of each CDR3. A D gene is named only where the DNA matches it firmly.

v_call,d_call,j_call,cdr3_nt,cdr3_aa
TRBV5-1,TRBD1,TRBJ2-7,TGCGCCAGCAGCTTGGTGACAGGGCCCGAGCAGTACTTC,CASSLVTGPEQYF
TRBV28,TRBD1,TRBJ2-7,TGTGCCAGCAGTTCCCACAGGGGCTCCTACGAGCAGTACTTC,CASSSHRGSYEQYF
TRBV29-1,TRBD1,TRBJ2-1,TGCAGCGTAGGCCGTGAGGGGGCCCCCGGTGAGCAGTTCTTC,CSVGREGAPGEQFF
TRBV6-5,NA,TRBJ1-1,TGTGCCAGCAGTGAAGGAGGATGGGAAGCTTTCTTT,CASSEGGWEAFF
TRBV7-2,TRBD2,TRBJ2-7,TGTGCCAGCAGCTTCTCCGGGACTAGGGGCGAGCAGTACTTC,CASSFSGTRGEQYF
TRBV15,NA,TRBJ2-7,TGTGCCACCAGCAACCAGGTTAGCTCCTACGAGCAGTACTTC,CATSNQVSSYEQYF
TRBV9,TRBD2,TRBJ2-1,TGTGCCAGCAGCGTAGTTGGAGCGGGGGGGCCAGGGTACAATGAGCAGTTCTTC,CASSVVGAGGPGYNEQFF
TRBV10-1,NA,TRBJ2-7,TGCGCCAGCCAGTACAGCTCCTACGAGCAGTACTTC,CASQYSSYEQYF
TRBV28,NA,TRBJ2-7,TGTGCCAGCACCCTGGGGGGCGGGAGATCCTACGAGCAGTACTTC,CASTLGGGRSYEQYF
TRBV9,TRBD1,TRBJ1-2,TGTGCCAGCAGCGAAAATCCAACAGGGGGGGGCTATGGCTACACCTTC,CASSENPTGGGYGYTF